Listed below are T cell receptor beta chains from one sample, sequenced in a study of technical replicates of blood from several donors. TCRdb's table, derived via immunoSEQ multiplex PCR, lists solely in-frame clones and lacks some. This table has roughly 68,000 clones, approximately 89% appearing once. The source material was PBMCs. These receptors originate from a human donor in good health. Some clones in this sample may be carry-over from other donors' samples. Each CDR3 is given with its conserved first and last residue. The order of the fields is D gene, J gene, V gene, CDR3 protein, CDR3 DNA. The D gene is left open where the match is weak.

D: .; J: TRBJ2-7; V: TRBV5-4; CDR3: CASSTGTAGVYEQYF; DNA: TGTGCCAGCAGTACCGGGACAGCGGGAGTCTACGAGCAGTACTTC
D: TRBD1; J: TRBJ2-7; V: TRBV13; CDR3: CASSARQGASSYEQYF; DNA: TGTGCCAGCAGCGCCAGACAGGGGGCGAGCTCCTACGAGCAGTACTTC
D: .; J: TRBJ1-3; V: TRBV10-3; CDR3: CATSPGGTTGNTIYF; DNA: TGTGCCACCAGTCCGGGGGGGACTACTGGAAACACCATATATTTT
D: .; J: TRBJ1-2; V: TRBV19; CDR3: CAGRQIHGYTF; DNA: TGTGCCGGACGACAGATACATGGCTACACCTTC
D: TRBD1; J: TRBJ1-4; V: TRBV7-2; CDR3: CASSSGQGGEKLFF; DNA: TGTGCCAGCAGCTCGGGACAGGGCGGAGAAAAACTGTTTTTT
D: TRBD1; J: TRBJ2-6; V: TRBV14; CDR3: CASSRQTGVPTGANVLTF; DNA: TGTGCCAGCAGCCGACAGACAGGGGTCCCGACTGGGGCCAACGTCCTGACTTTC
D: TRBD1; J: TRBJ1-3; V: TRBV2; CDR3: CASSFFDRVENTIYF; DNA: TGTGCCAGCAGTTTTTTCGACAGGGTTGAAAACACCATATATTTT
D: .; J: TRBJ2-2; V: TRBV23-1; CDR3: CASSQFRRGRQDTGELFF; DNA: TGCGCCAGCAGTCAATTCAGGAGAGGCAGACAGGACACCGGGGAGCTGTTTTTT
D: .; J: TRBJ2-7; V: TRBV7-3; CDR3: CASSPGTSHEQYF; DNA: TGTGCCAGCAGCCCGGGGACTTCCCACGAGCAGTACTTC
D: .; J: TRBJ1-1; V: TRBV7-2; CDR3: CASSPDMNTEAFF; DNA: TGTGCCAGCAGCCCGGACATGAACACTGAAGCTTTCTTT
D: TRBD1; J: TRBJ1-5; V: TRBV7-2; CDR3: CASSLDRTLSQPQHF; DNA: TGTGCCAGCAGCTTGGACAGGACCCTAAGTCAACCCCAGCATTTT
D: .; J: TRBJ2-1; V: TRBV7-9; CDR3: CASSVPGLGNEQFF; DNA: TGTGCCAGCAGCGTGCCGGGACTGGGAAATGAGCAGTTCTTC
D: .; J: TRBJ2-7; V: TRBV27; CDR3: CASSFLGGSGGWHEQYF; DNA: TGTGCCAGCAGTTTCCTTGGAGGGTCCGGAGGTTGGCACGAGCAGTACTTC